A single sample gave rise to the 21 T cell receptor beta chains below, sequenced in a study of T-cell memory formation after mild COVID-19. TCRdb re-called the 5' RACE reads with MiXCR, one entry per CDR3 protein. The sample has about 400,000 distinct CDR3 sequences; 15% to 20% are singletons. The specimen sequenced was PBMCs or a T cell subset sorted from them (not recorded which). These receptors were collected from a man aged 18 to 35 who had mild COVID-19 (a few samples of this study predate the infection). Cell type and time point are not known.

This clonotype was detected a few times. Here the CDR3 DNA reads TGCAGCGCTACGGACAGGGGAGAGACCCAGTACTTC. Translation gives CSATDRGETQYF. V is TRBV29-1 and J is TRBJ2-5; 9 bases agree with TRBD1. The germline gives CDR1 SQVTM, CDR2 ANQGSEA. The CDR3 loop spans 12 amino acids. V shed 7 bases, J shed 4 bases, and the junction held 4 bases outside the gene matches.

Many counts were recorded for this clonotype. J is TRBJ2-7 and V is TRBV15; perhaps TRBD1 as D (5 bases). Germline lookup yields CDR1 LNHNV and CDR2 YYDKDF (reference sequence). This CDR3 is built from 16 residues. The V and J ends lost 1 base and 6 bases respectively, with 19 bases between them. The CDR3 loop is CATSRVMAGRTGEQYF. CDR3 coding DNA: TGTGCCACCAGCAGAGTAATGGCAGGGCGAACTGGCGAGCAGTACTTC. The whole variable domain, filled in from reference TRBV15 and TRBJ2-7, reads DAMVIQNPRYQVTQFGKPVTLSCSQTLNHNVMYWYQQKSSQAPKLLFHYYDKDFNNEADTPDNFQSRRPNTSFCFLDIRSPGLGDTAMYLCATSRVMAGRTGEQYFGPGTRLTVT.

The J gene is TRBJ2-1, the V gene TRBV12-3 or TRBV12-4; TRBD2 might be the D (6 bases). Trimming pared 3 bases from V and 8 bases from J, leaving 11 bases between. The CDR3 contains 13 residues. DNA for the CDR3: TGTGCCAGCAGTTTGGAGTCGGGGGATGAGCAGTTCTTC. Protein sequence: CASSLESGDEQFF.

The V call is TRBV7-9, the J call TRBJ1-5; D is perhaps TRBD1 (5 bases). CDR3 size: 15 residues. The V end was cut by 5 bases, the J end by 2 bases, with 13 bases between. CDR1 SEHNR and CDR2 FQNEAQ come from the germline V gene (reference sequence). For the CDR3, the DNA is TGTGCCAGCAGCGCGCAGGGCGTAGGCAATCAGCCCCAGCATTTT. This encodes CASSAQGVGNQPQHF.

This rearrangement joins TRBV24-1 to TRBJ2-2; D call uncertain. V lost 1 base to trimming and J lost 0 bases, with 8 bases between them. In germline, CDR1 is KGHDR, CDR2 SFDVKD. This CDR3 is built from 16 residues. CDR3 sequence reads: CATSDFGRTNTGELFF. CDR3 DNA: TGTGCCACCAGTGATTTCGGGCGTACGAACACCGGGGAGCTGTTTTTT.

The V call is TRBV18, the J call TRBJ1-1, with D perhaps TRBD1 (5 bases). This CDR3 has 15 residues. Germline V CDR1 and CDR2: KGHSH, LQKENI. Trimming took 3 bases from V and 5 from J, leaving 16 bases between them. The CDR3 sequence: CASSPNIRGRTEAFF. The CDR3, as DNA: TGTGCCAGCTCACCGAACATCCGGGGGAGGACTGAAGCTTTCTTT.

The J gene is TRBJ1-4, the V gene TRBV5-1, with no clear D. V was pared by 1 base and J by 4 bases, with 14 bases between. There are 16 residues in the CDR3. Germline assignment: CDR1 SGHRS and CDR2 YFSETQ. CDR3 sequence (DNA): TGCGCCAGCAGCTTGCCGACCGTAGGGAGTAATGAAAAACTGTTTTTT. The encoded protein is CASSLPTVGSNEKLFF.

This clonotype has at least ten counts. This chain connects TRBV20-1 to TRBJ2-3; TRBD1 might be the D (5 bases). The CDR3 runs to 15 residues. Germline assignment: CDR1 DFQATT and CDR2 SNEGSKA (reference sequence). Trimming took 6 bases from V and 2 from J, leaving 18 bases between them. The CDR3 is CSAESDTRNTDTQYF. The CDR3 coding sequence is TGCAGTGCGGAATCGGACACACGGAACACAGATACGCAGTATTTT.

V gene TRBV29-1 combines with J gene TRBJ2-5, with D tentatively TRBD1 (6 bases). From germline, CDR1 is SQVTM and CDR2 ANQGSEA. CDR3 length equals 14 residues. Trimming took 1 base from V and 1 from J, leaving 10 bases between them. CDR3 residues: CSVEGQGTQETQYF. The DNA for the CDR3 is TGCAGCGTTGAAGGGCAGGGGACCCAAGAGACCCAGTACTTC. Filled out from reference TRBV29-1 and TRBJ2-5, the complete variable domain reads SAVISQKPSRDICQRGTSLTIQCQVDSQVTMMFWYRQQPGQSLTLIATANQGSEATYESGFVIDKFPISRPNLTFSTLTVSNMSPEDSSIYLCSVEGQGTQETQYFGPGTRLLVL.

This clonotype was seen a few times. This sequence joins TRBV28 and TRBJ2-1, with D perhaps matching TRBD2 (6 bases). This CDR3 is built from 15 residues. Germline V gene lookup returns CDR1 MDHEN and CDR2 SYDVKM. The V gene lost 7 bases and the J gene lost 0 bases, with 13 bases spanning the gap. The CDR3 DNA reads as TGTGCCAGCACCCCTGGCGGGGCCTCCTACAATGAGCAGTTCTTC. This codes for CASTPGGASYNEQFF.

The chain links TRBV5-5 to TRBJ2-3; D is uncertain. The CDR3 is 14 amino acids. From germline, CDR1 is SGHKS and CDR2 YYEKEE (reference sequence). Trimming shortened V by 4 bases and J by 3 bases, and 12 bases separated the two germline ends. The DNA of the CDR3 is TGTGCCAGCAGCCTGGGATTGAAAACAGATACGCAGTATTTT. Residues: CASSLGLKTDTQYF.

The rearrangement joins TRBV7-3 to TRBJ2-3; unclear D gene. Germline V gene data show CDR1 as SGHTA and CDR2 as FQGTGA. The CDR3 contains 13 residues. The germline V and J ends were trimmed by 4 bases and 2 bases, with 7 bases remaining between them. The CDR3 sequence is CASSYRYTDTQYF. The CDR3 DNA reads TGTGCCAGCAGCTACCGGTACACAGATACGCAGTATTTT.

The chain joins TRBV5-4 to TRBJ2-3; TRBD2 aligns across 12 bases. This CDR3 is 16 amino acids long. Trimming took 4 bases from V and 4 from J; bases not matched to a gene: 7. Per germline, CDR1 SGHNT and CDR2 YYREEE (reference sequence). For the CDR3, the DNA is TGTGCCAGCAGCCTCGTGACTAGCGGGGGCTCAGATACGCAGTATTTT. As protein: CASSLVTSGGSDTQYF.

This chain uses TRBV12-3 or TRBV12-4 with TRBJ2-1; D not resolved. The ends were cut back, 6 bases at V and 7 bases at J, with 16 bases in the middle. CDR3 length: 14 residues. DNA of the CDR3: TGTGCCAGCAGCCCACCCTTCACGGCTAATGAGCAGTTCTTC. It translates to CASSPPFTANEQFF.

The chain is built from TRBV5-1 and TRBJ2-5; D tentatively reads TRBD1 or TRBD2 (5 bases each). Trimming removed 0 bases at V and 3 bases at J, with 12 bases between. The length of the CDR3 is 15 residues. Germline CDR1 and CDR2: SGHRS and YFSETQ. The CDR3 protein is CASSLAGTDKETQYF. In DNA form, the CDR3 reads TGCGCCAGCAGCTTGGCCGGGACGGATAAAGAGACCCAGTACTTC.

The chain recombines TRBV7-6 with TRBJ1-1; 7 bases line up with TRBD1. CDR1 SGHVS and CDR2 FNYEAQ come from the germline V gene. The length of the CDR3 is 15 residues. J was trimmed by 1 base and V by 5 bases; bases with no gene match: 7. The CDR3 here is CASSLWDSENTEAFF. In DNA form, the CDR3 reads TGTGCCAGCAGCCTATGGGACAGCGAGAACACTGAAGCTTTCTTT. The full variable domain, with the rest looked up from reference TRBV7-6 and TRBJ1-1, is GAGVSQSPRYKVTKRGQDVALRCDPISGHVSLYWYRQALGQGPEFLTYFNYEAQQDKSGLPNDRFSAERPEGSISTLTIQRTEQRDSAMYRCASSLWDSENTEAFFGQGTRLTVV.

This clonotype was seen more than once but under ten times. The rearrangement joins TRBV7-3 to TRBJ2-3; 10 positions agree with TRBD2. The CDR3 is 16 amino acids. V trimming: 5 bases; J trimming: 4 bases; junction bases outside the gene matches: 9. Per the germline V gene, CDR1 is SGHTA and CDR2 is FQGTGA. CDR3 nucleotide sequence: TGTGCCAGCAGCCGGGAAGCGGGGGGGCAGCCAGATACGCAGTATTTT. This translates into CASSREAGGQPDTQYF.

The chain is built from TRBV27 and TRBJ2-2; 7 nucleotides line up with TRBD1. V was clipped by 6 bases and J by 1 base; unmatched bases: 5. The CDR3 spans 15 residues. Germline V gene data show CDR1 as MNHEY and CDR2 as SMNVEV (reference sequence). The CDR3 region is CASSRQGRNTGELFF. The CDR3 coding sequence is TGTGCCAGCAGCCGACAGGGAAGGAACACCGGGGAGCTGTTTTTT.

The gene calls are TRBV4-3 and TRBJ1-1, with D perhaps TRBD1 (6 bases). V shed 4 bases and J shed 10 bases, with 13 bases lying between them. Germline lookup yields CDR1 LGHNA and CDR2 YSLEER. The CDR3 length is 12 residues. The CDR3 protein is CASSRGLGAAFF. The CDR3 coding sequence is TGCGCCAGCAGCCGTGGACTGGGGGCAGCTTTCTTT.

There are a few counts of this clonotype. The rearrangement links TRBV5-5 to TRBJ2-2; no reliable D call. CDR3 size: 12 residues. Germline V CDR1 and CDR2: SGHKS, YYEKEE (reference sequence). Trimming removed 1 base at V and 7 bases at J, with 5 bases between. The CDR3 DNA sequence: TGTGCCAGCAGCTTGTTGAGCGGGGAGCTGTTTTTT. Its translation: CASSLLSGELFF.

The J gene is TRBJ2-5, the V gene TRBV20-1; D is perhaps TRBD2 (6 bases). This CDR3 has 14 amino acids. V lost 2 bases, J lost 5 bases, and 15 bases lay in between. Germline lookup yields CDR1 DFQATT and CDR2 SNEGSKA (reference sequence). The CDR3 bases are TGCAGTGCTAGAAGCGTGGAGGGGCGGGAGACCCAGTACTTC. It encodes CSARSVEGRETQYF.